A single sample is the source of the 20 T cell receptor beta chains below, sequenced in a study of blood T cell repertoires in COVID-19. Generated by immunoSEQ multiplex PCR, the TCRdb table keeps only in-frame clones and is missing some. Among some 210,000 clones, around 90% were seen once, and the ten largest hold under 1.5%. The sample was peripheral blood. These receptor sequences come from a man between 25 and 39 years old with acute or convalescent COVID-19.

The rearrangement links TRBV3-1 (or the pseudogene TRBV3-2) to TRBJ2-5, with 8 bases fitting TRBD2. V lost 4 bases to trimming and J lost 2 bases; unmatched junction nucleotides: 15. CDR1 LGHDT and CDR2 YNNKEL come from the germline V gene (reference sequence). CDR3 size: 18 residues. The CDR3 DNA reads as TGTGCCAGCAGCCTCCTACCGGGAGGGCCGCGTAGGCAAGAGACCCAGTACTTC. Encoded protein: CASSLLPGGPRRQETQYF.

The rearrangement links TRBV7-3 to TRBJ1-3; D is uncertain. Per the germline V gene, CDR1 is SGHTA and CDR2 is FQGTGA. With 6 bases removed from V and 0 bases from J, the gap between germline ends came to 6 bases. The CDR3 is 13 residues long. CDR3 nucleotide sequence: TGTGCCAGCAGTCCAGTCTCTGGAAACACCATATATTTT. It translates to CASSPVSGNTIYF.

This chain connects TRBV4-1 to TRBJ2-7; D not resolved. Between the trimmed V and J ends, which lost 1 base and 3 bases, there was a span of 13 bases. The CDR3 is made up of 15 amino acids. Germline V gene sequence: CDR1 MGHRA, CDR2 YSYEKL. CDR3 nucleotides: TGCGCCAGCAGCCAAGTTTATGGGCCCTTCTACGAGCAGTACTTC. Its protein is CASSQVYGPFYEQYF.

CDR3 DNA: TGTGCCAGCAAGCGGGACGTCCGGAGCGGGGAGCTGTTTTTT. It codes for CASKRDVRSGELFF. The chain is built from TRBV27 and TRBJ2-2; 7 nucleotides agree with TRBD2. The germline gives CDR1 MNHEY, CDR2 SMNVEV (reference sequence). V dropped 7 bases and J dropped 7; count of bases not matched to a gene: 9. The CDR3 covers 14 residues.

The genes are TRBV2 and TRBJ2-2; 14 bases are a match to TRBD2. CDR1 SNHLY and CDR2 FYNNEI come from the germline V gene. Trimming removed 5 bases from V and 4 bases from J; junction bases left unmatched: 6. This CDR3 has 17 amino acids. The CDR3 protein is CASSRTSGRSFTGELFF. CDR3 nucleotide sequence: TGTGCCAGCAGTCGGACTAGCGGGAGGTCCTTCACCGGGGAGCTGTTTTTT.

This chain uses TRBV19 with TRBJ1-1; no firm D call. The length of the CDR3 is 12 residues. Germline V gives CDR1 LNHDA, CDR2 SQIVND (reference sequence). The V and J ends lost 3 bases and 11 bases respectively, with 13 bases between them. This CDR3 reads CASSMETLVAFF. CDR3 sequence (DNA): TGTGCCAGTAGTATGGAGACGCTCGTGGCTTTCTTT. Based on the CDR3 plus reference TRBV19 and TRBJ1-1, the full variable domain is DGGITQSPKYLFRKEGQNVTLSCEQNLNHDAMYWYRQDPGQGLRLIYYSQIVNDFQKGDIAEGYSVSREKKESFPLTVTSAQKNPTAFYLCASSMETLVAFFGQGTRLTVV.

The chain carries TRBV5-1 and TRBJ2-2; no firm D call. Trimming removed 2 bases from V and 5 bases from J, with 16 bases in between. This CDR3 is 16 amino acids long. Germline values: CDR1 SGHRS, CDR2 YFSETQ. The CDR3 region has the DNA TGCGCCAGCAGCTTTACTATAACCTTGGCGACCGGGGAGCTGTTTTTT. Its protein is CASSFTITLATGELFF. Complete variable domain (other parts from reference TRBV5-1 and TRBJ2-2): KAGVTQTPRYLIKTRGQQVTLSCSPISGHRSVSWYQQTPGQGLQFLFEYFSETQRNKGNFPGRFSGRQFSNSRSEMNVSTLELGDSALYLCASSFTITLATGELFFGEGSRLTVL.

This chain uses TRBV5-6 with TRBJ1-1; D is perhaps TRBD1 (5 bases). This CDR3 has 16 amino acids. Germline values: CDR1 SGHDT, CDR2 YYEEEE. The V end lost 0 bases, the J end lost 0 bases, and 12 bases lay between the germline ends. CDR3 coding DNA: TGTGCCAGCAGCTTGGAGTGGGGGGTTGTGAACACTGAAGCTTTCTTT. Translation gives CASSLEWGVVNTEAFF.

The chain links TRBV5-1 to TRBJ2-3; D is unclear. The germline gives CDR1 SGHRS, CDR2 YFSETQ. Trimming removed 2 bases from V and 0 bases from J, with 10 bases in between. The CDR3 has 15 residues. CDR3 sequence: CASSLGVVSTDTQYF. Here the CDR3 DNA reads TGCGCCAGCAGCTTAGGAGTGGTGAGCACAGATACGCAGTATTTT.

J is TRBJ1-1 and V is TRBV27; 7 bases map to TRBD1. The CDR3 covers 14 residues. The ends lost 5 bases at V and 0 bases at J; junction bases unmatched: 3. CDR1 is MNHEY, CDR2 SMNVEV, per germline (reference sequence). In DNA, the CDR3 is TGTGCCAGCAGTCGGGGACAGATGAACACTGAAGCTTTCTTT. Translating it yields CASSRGQMNTEAFF.

The V gene is TRBV19, the J gene TRBJ2-7, with a weak D call TRBD2 (6 bases). CDR1 and CDR2 (germline): LNHDA, SQIVND (reference sequence). V lost 6 bases, J lost 3 bases, and 15 bases lay in between. The CDR3 has 14 amino acids. The CDR3 is CASRPFEGGYEQYF. The CDR3, as DNA: TGTGCCAGTAGACCCTTCGAGGGAGGCTACGAGCAGTACTTC.

V and J are TRBV7-6 and TRBJ1-2; D is perhaps TRBD1 (5 bases). The germline V gene encodes CDR1 SGHVS and CDR2 FNYEAQ. V shed 2 bases and J shed 11 bases, with 6 bases lying between them. The CDR3 consists of 10 residues. The CDR3 sequence: CASSLKGYTF. The CDR3 DNA reads TGTGCCAGCAGCTTAAAGGGGTACACCTTC.

This clone came up a few times. The chain has TRBV6-5 and TRBJ2-2; 9 bases are a match to TRBD1. CDR3 length equals 15 residues. In germline, CDR1 is MNHEY, CDR2 SVGAGI. The V and J ends lost 6 bases and 5 bases, in that order; junction bases with no gene match: 7. As DNA, the CDR3 is TGTGCCAGCAGGAAAGGGACAGGGCTTACCGGGGAGCTGTTTTTT. It encodes CASRKGTGLTGELFF.

The chain carries TRBV3-1 (or the pseudogene TRBV3-2) and TRBJ2-2; tentative D call: TRBD2 (5 bases). The V end lost 2 bases, the J end lost 3 bases, and 34 bases lay between the germline ends. There are 23 residues in the CDR3. The germline CDR1 and CDR2 sequences are LGHDT and YNNKEL (reference sequence). CDR3 in DNA: TGTGCCAGCAGCCAACGGGTGCTGATCCCCGTTGGGGAGTGGGGTACGGACACCGGGGAGCTGTTTTTT. Amino acid sequence: CASSQRVLIPVGEWGTDTGELFF.

V gene TRBV5-1 combines with J gene TRBJ2-3; 12 positions match TRBD2. Per germline, CDR1 SGHRS and CDR2 YFSETQ. V lost 0 bases to trimming and J lost 1 base; unmatched junction nucleotides: 6. The CDR3 contains 18 residues. The CDR3 sequence: CASSLAGTSGSRTDTQYF. The CDR3 region has the DNA TGCGCCAGCAGCTTGGCCGGGACTAGCGGGTCACGCACAGATACGCAGTATTTT.

This clone has a single count. The rearrangement uses TRBV4-1 and TRBJ1-4, with D uncertain. There are 15 residues in the CDR3. CDR1 MGHRA and CDR2 YSYEKL come from the germline V gene. V was cut by 1 base and J by 1 base, with 7 bases left in between. CDR3 sequence: CASSQVGVTNEKLFF. DNA for the CDR3: TGCGCCAGCAGCCAAGTGGGCGTAACTAATGAAAAACTGTTTTTT.

The chain links TRBV4-1 to TRBJ1-5, with 10 bases identical to TRBD1. Germline CDR1 reads MGHRA; CDR2 reads YSYEKL. Losses at the gene ends were 4 bases for V and 6 bases for J; bases not matched to a gene: 9. The CDR3 runs to 16 residues. CDR3 DNA: TGCGCCAGCAGCCGTCAACCGGGACAGGGGACTCAGCCCCAGCATTTT. This gives the protein CASSRQPGQGTQPQHF.

This chain links TRBV6-5 with TRBJ1-3; D is undetermined. This CDR3 is 14 amino acids long. V was clipped by 7 bases and J by 0 bases, with 10 bases between them. Per germline, CDR1 MNHEY and CDR2 SVGAGI. This CDR3 reads CASMVGSSGNTIYF. The CDR3 nucleotides read TGTGCCAGCATGGTGGGCAGCTCTGGAAACACCATATATTTT.

The chain employs TRBV12-5 and TRBJ2-3; no clear D gene. Trimming stripped 1 base from V and 2 bases from J, with 4 bases between. CDR1 is LGHNT and CDR2 is FRNRAP in the germline V gene. The CDR3 consists of 13 residues. The CDR3 reads CASGLGATDTQYF. The DNA for the CDR3 is TGTGCTAGTGGTTTGGGGGCCACAGATACGCAGTATTTT.

With respect to this clone: The sample carries other DNA sequences with the same CDR3. The CDR3 loop is CASSLVLAGPSYEQYF. In DNA form, the CDR3 reads TGCGCCAGCAGCTTGGTCCTAGCGGGACCATCCTACGAGCAGTACTTC. This chain connects TRBV5-1 to TRBJ2-7; the match to TRBD2 covers 9 bases. Germline CDR1 reads SGHRS; CDR2 reads YFSETQ. The CDR3 is 16 amino acids. The V and J ends lost 0 bases and 1 base, in that order; junction bases with no gene match: 5.